Below are 2 T cell receptor beta chains sequenced from a single sample in a study of blood T cell repertoires in COVID-19. Measured with immunoSEQ multiplex PCR; TCRdb has only the in-frame clones, and not every one. In the table there are over 70,000 clones, 82% of which are singletons. Sequencing used peripheral blood. These receptors were collected from a woman in her fifties or sixties with acute or convalescent COVID-19.

This clone turned up a few times. The same CDR3 can be traced to other DNA sequences in this sample. This sequence joins TRBV15 and TRBJ1-5, with D possibly being TRBD1 (5 bases). CDR3 length: 15 amino acids. Germline V gene data show CDR1 as LNHNV and CDR2 as YYDKDF (reference sequence). The ends were cut back, 0 bases at V and 2 bases at J, with 8 bases in the middle. The CDR3 here is CATSRDPGGNQPQHF. In DNA form, the CDR3 reads TGTGCCACCAGCAGAGATCCGGGGGGCAATCAGCCCCAGCATTTT.

CDR3 bases: TGTGCCAGCAGTTTAGGAGGCAGGGGGCTAGGTAATTCACCCCTCCACTTT. As protein: CASSLGGRGLGNSPLHF. V is TRBV28 and J is TRBJ1-6; 8 bases fit TRBD1. The CDR3 totals 17 residues. The V gene end was trimmed by 2 bases and the J gene end by 6 bases; junction bases not matched to a gene: 9. CDR1 and CDR2 from the germline V gene are MDHEN and SYDVKM.